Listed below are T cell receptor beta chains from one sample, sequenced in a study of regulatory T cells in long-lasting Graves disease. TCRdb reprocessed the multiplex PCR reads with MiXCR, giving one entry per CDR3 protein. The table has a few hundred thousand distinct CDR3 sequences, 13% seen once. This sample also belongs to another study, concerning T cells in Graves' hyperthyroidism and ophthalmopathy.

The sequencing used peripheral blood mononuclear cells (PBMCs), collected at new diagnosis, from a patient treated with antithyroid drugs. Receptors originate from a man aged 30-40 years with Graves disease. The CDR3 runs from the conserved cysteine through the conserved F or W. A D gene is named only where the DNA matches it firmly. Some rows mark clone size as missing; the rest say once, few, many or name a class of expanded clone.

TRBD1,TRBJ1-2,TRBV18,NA,CVSSRTGGDSGYTF,TGTGTCAGCTCAAGGACAGGGGGCGATAGTGGCTACACCTTC
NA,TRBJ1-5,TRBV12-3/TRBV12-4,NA,CASSLGETLWPQHF,TGTGCCAGCAGTTTGGGCGAGACCCTGTGGCCCCAGCATTTT
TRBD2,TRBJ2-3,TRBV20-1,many,CSGTSGSGAADTQYF,TGCAGTGGGACTAGCGGGAGTGGGGCGGCGGATACGCAGTATTTT
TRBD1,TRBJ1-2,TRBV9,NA,CASSAEQGAPGYTF,TGTGCCAGCAGCGCCGAACAGGGGGCGCCGGGCTACACCTTC
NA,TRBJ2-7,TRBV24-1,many,CATSVPQLRSYEQYF,TGTGCCACCAGTGTTCCTCAGTTGCGGAGCTACGAGCAGTACTTC
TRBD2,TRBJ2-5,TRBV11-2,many,CASSHVGGGEETQYF,TGTGCCAGCAGCCACGTCGGCGGGGGGGAAGAGACCCAGTACTTC
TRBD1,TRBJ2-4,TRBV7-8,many,CASSLAVAGQGNIQYF,TGTGCCAGCAGCTTAGCGGTCGCAGGACAGGGAAACATTCAGTACTTC
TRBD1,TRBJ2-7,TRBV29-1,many,CSVYSGTAYEQYF,TGCAGCGTTTATTCCGGGACAGCCTACGAGCAGTACTTC
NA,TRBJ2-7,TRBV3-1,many,CASSLAFEQYF,TGTGCCAGCAGTTTAGCCTTCGAGCAGTACTTC
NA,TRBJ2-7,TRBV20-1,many,CSARQGNRDSF,TGCAGTGCCCGTCAGGGGAACAGGGACTCCTTC
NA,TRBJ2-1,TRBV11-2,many,CASSPLSEQFF,TGTGCCAGCAGCCCCCTTTCCGAGCAGTTCTTC
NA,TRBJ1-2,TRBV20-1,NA,CSARVMTSIYGYTF,TGCAGTGCTAGAGTCATGACATCAATCTATGGCTACACCTTC
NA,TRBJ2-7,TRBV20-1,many,CSARGKRRHEQYF,TGCAGTGCTAGAGGGAAACGGCGGCACGAGCAGTACTTC
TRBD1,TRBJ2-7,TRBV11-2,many,CASSLNRDRVYEQYF,TGTGCCAGCAGCTTAAACCGGGACAGGGTCTACGAGCAGTACTTC
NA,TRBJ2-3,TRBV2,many,CATKSGSSTDTQYF,TGTGCCACCAAATCAGGGTCTAGCACAGATACGCAGTATTTT
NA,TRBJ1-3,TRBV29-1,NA,CSVDRGGNTIYF,TGCAGCGTTGACAGGGGTGGAAACACCATATATTTT
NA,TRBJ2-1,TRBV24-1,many,CATSKGFHEQFF,TGTGCCACCAGCAAGGGGTTCCATGAGCAGTTCTTC
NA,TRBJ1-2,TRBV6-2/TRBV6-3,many,CASTPHLNYGYTF,TGTGCCAGCACCCCACACCTTAACTATGGCTACACCTTC
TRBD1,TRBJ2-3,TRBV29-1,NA,CSTTGTGGGTNTQYF,TGCAGCACCACCGGGACAGGGGGTGGGACAAATACGCAGTATTTT
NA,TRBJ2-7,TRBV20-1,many,CSARGGTYYEQYF,TGCAGTGCTAGAGGCGGGACTTACTACGAGCAGTACTTC
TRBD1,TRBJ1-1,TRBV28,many,CASSSWTGRSEAFF,TGTGCCAGCAGTTCATGGACAGGGCGGTCTGAAGCTTTCTTT
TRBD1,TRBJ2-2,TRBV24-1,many,CATSEHDRGVAGELFF,TGTGCCACCAGTGAACATGACAGGGGCGTCGCCGGGGAGCTGTTTTTT
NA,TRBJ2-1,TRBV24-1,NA,CATSDFLKLGGDEQFF,TGTGCCACCAGTGATTTCCTAAAACTAGGCGGGGATGAGCAGTTCTTC
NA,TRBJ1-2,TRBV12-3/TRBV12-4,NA,CASSYGTADGYTF,TGTGCCAGCAGTTATGGGACGGCGGATGGCTACACCTTC
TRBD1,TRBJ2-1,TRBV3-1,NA,CATSGQGYNEQFF,TGTGCCACCTCGGGACAGGGCTACAATGAGCAGTTCTTC